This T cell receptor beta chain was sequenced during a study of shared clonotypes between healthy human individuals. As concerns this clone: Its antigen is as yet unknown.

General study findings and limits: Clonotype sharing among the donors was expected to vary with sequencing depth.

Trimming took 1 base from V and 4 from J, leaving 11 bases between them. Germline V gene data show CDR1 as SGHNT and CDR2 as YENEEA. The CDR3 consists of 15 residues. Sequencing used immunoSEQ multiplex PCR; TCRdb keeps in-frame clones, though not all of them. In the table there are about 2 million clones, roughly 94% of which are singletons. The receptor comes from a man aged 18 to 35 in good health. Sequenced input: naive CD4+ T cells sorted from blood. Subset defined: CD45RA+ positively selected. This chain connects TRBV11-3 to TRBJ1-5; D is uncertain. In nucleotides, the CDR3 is TGTGCCAGCAGCTTAGGTTGGAGAGGGAATCAGCCCCAGCATTTT. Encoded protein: CASSLGWRGNQPQHF.